This T cell receptor beta chain was identified during a study of blood T cell repertoires in COVID-19. Across the whole study: The United States, Italy and Spain provided the acute and convalescent COVID-19 samples. Sources were T cells, B-cell-depleted T cells, or PBMCs; the material itself was cDNA or gDNA.

In the source study's methods: For nucleated cells, counts were estimated from reference gene primer amplification. Libraries were prepared by immunoSEQ multiplex PCR; TCRdb keeps only in-frame clonotypes and omits some of them. V, J and clone size were drawn from that table, and D and trimming were deduced from the DNA. The data show 55,000 to 80,000 clones, around nine tenths seen once. This clone appeared a single time. The germline CDR1 and CDR2 sequences are LNHDA and SQIVND (reference sequence). V dropped 8 bases and J dropped 3 bases, with 17 bases sitting between them. The CDR3 consists of 15 residues.

The sequence was collected from a human donor in a cohort sampled during active COVID-19. This sequence joins TRBV19 and TRBJ1-3; D uncertain. Sequencing was performed on peripheral blood. The CDR3 reads CASSTAWTLGNTIYF. The CDR3 nucleotides read TGTGCCAGTTCGACCGCTTGGACTCTTGGAAACACCATATATTTT. Full variable domain (outside the CDR3, taken from reference TRBV19 and TRBJ1-3): DGGITQSPKYLFRKEGQNVTLSCEQNLNHDAMYWYRQDPGQGLRLIYYSQIVNDFQKGDIAEGYSVSREKKESFPLTVTSAQKNPTAFYLCASSTAWTLGNTIYFGEGSWLTVV.